Sequencing of this T cell receptor beta chain was carried out in a study of shared clonotypes between healthy human individuals. Trimming stripped 1 base from V and 0 bases from J, with 4 bases between. Germline values: CDR1 LGHNA, CDR2 YNFKEQ. The CDR3 has 14 amino acids. Generated by immunoSEQ multiplex PCR, the TCRdb table keeps only in-frame clones and is missing some. The sample holds roughly 700,000 clones, over 65% seen once. The sample consisted of memory CD4+ T cells sorted from blood. Subset indicated: CD45RA-negative fraction. The source is a woman aged 25-40 years in good health. This chain links TRBV4-2 with TRBJ1-3, with D uncertain. CDR3 DNA: TGTGCCAGCAGCCAAGCCGGCTCTGGAAACACCATATATTTT. Translated: CASSQAGSGNTIYF.